The entry below describes one T cell receptor (beta chain). Its antigen is unknown. No base qualities exist here, and no much larger clone lies one base off it. Paired alpha-beta TCRs of CD8+ T cells were analyzed using an expanded emulsion RT-PCR method with primers for all TCR V genes. CD8+ T cells were isolated with a CD8 positive selection kit and were then incubated overnight in approximately 9.2 IU/mL IL-2 prior to emulsion RT-PCR. Library creation used emulsion pairing. Unpaired genes were suppressed in a second nested PCR with blocking oligos, after which Illumina adaptors and barcodes were added in a third nested PCR. Each emulsion RT-PCR master mix contained about 4,500-270,000 T cells, with C-region, Stepout and V-region primers. The Micellula Emulsion and Purification Kit was used to generate emulsions, and Qiagen OneStep RT-PCR reagents were used for RT-PCR. Pooled libraries were sequenced with paired-end 2 x 250 reads on an Illumina MiSeq. The published analysis was carried out like this. Read pairs were joined in Galaxy and clipped at the engineered overlap into separate alpha and beta files, and reads that were not clipped were discarded. Alpha-beta pairs were assigned using CompleteTCR, a MiTCR-based pipeline in which chains sharing read cluster identifiers are linked by an R script. TCR sequences that were observed only once, about 1-3.4% of the total, were removed as potential sequencing errors. TCRdb reanalyzed the raw reads on its own, using fastp at Q25 for trimming and MiXCR for clone calling, and kept in-frame beta chains. One record per CDR3 amino acid sequence lists the most common genes and DNA. TCRdb assigned the V and J calls; the authors' analysis was not used. Here the sample has about 40,000 distinct CDR3 sequences; 45% to 55% occur a single time. The top ten clones comprise less than 70% of the sample.

These data originate in a study of T cell repertoires in breast cancer (dated by TCRdb to the mid-2010s). The study in broad terms: Samples profiled in the study came from tumors, lymph nodes and peripheral blood lymphocytes of breast cancer patients, along with peripheral blood from healthy control donors. ER+/PR+ status was present in the majority of the approximately 23 patient tumors that were analyzed for shared TCRs. Tumor-free lymph nodes were processed without enzymatic digestion, and Ficoll was used to separate blood samples. Tumors and tumor-involved lymph nodes were minced, digested with Liberase and DNase, and then passed through 70-um and 40-um filters. The controls were nine healthy donors whose age range was similar to that of the patients. Because breast cancer has a low mutational burden and common mutations are rare, the study reasoned that TCRs shared between breast cancer patients would target shared antigens. On average, sequencing produced about 500,000 sequences per sample and 8 to 10 reads per input cell. Results and caveats for the whole study, not just this receptor: TRBV7 predominated among the shared TCRs, which could possibly reflect tumor recognition or a mispriming bias from eight TRBV7 primers. Fewer than 20 TCR pairs were shared across seven or more patient tumors and were rarely found in control blood, which suggested possible tumor specificity. Emulsion RT-PCR was considered qualitative rather than quantitative, since transcript abundance and primer differences skewed clone recovery. Sentinel lymph nodes involved by tumor shared about fourfold more TCRs with matched tumor repertoires than tumor-free nodes did (about 8.3% versus 1.9%). Genuine antitumor clones may have been missed because singleton TCRs were discarded and only part of each tumor was sampled. Shared TCRs were encoded by various nucleotide sequences, which suggests selection and expansion based on antigen.

Reading the germline V gene (reference sequence) gives CDR1 MNHEY and CDR2 SMNVEV. V lost 3 bases and J lost 5 bases; the stretch between them is 11 bases long. Measured from the cysteine to the phenylalanine, the CDR3 is 13 residues long. The entry retains the CDR3 DNA only, 39 bases that are in frame from base 1. The specimen sequenced was CD8+ T cells. The chain is encoded by TRBV27 joined to TRBJ2-7; no D gene call is confident. The clonotype originates from a pool of human donors with breast cancer or a healthy control (not recorded which). At the DNA level, the sequence is TGTGCCAGCAGTTTTGATAGTTTCGACGAGCAGTACTTC. This gives the protein CASSFDSFDEQYF.